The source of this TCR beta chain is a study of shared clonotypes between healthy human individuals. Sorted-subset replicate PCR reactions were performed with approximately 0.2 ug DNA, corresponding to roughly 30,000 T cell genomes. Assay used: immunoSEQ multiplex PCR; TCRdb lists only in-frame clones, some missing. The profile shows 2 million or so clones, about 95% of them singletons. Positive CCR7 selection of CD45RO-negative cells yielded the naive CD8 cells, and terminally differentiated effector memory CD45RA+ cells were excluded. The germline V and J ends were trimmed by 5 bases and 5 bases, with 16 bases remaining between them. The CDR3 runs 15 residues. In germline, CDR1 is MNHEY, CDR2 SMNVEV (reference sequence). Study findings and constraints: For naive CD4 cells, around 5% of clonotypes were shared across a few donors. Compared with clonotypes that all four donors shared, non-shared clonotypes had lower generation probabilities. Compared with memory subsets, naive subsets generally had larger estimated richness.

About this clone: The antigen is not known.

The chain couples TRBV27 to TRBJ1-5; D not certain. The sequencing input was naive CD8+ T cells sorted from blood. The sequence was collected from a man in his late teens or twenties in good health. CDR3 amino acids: CASSPTPGGDQPQHF. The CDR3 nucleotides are TGTGCCAGCAGTCCTACCCCGGGAGGAGATCAGCCCCAGCATTTT.